This T cell receptor (beta chain) was obtained from a study of T-cell memory formation after mild COVID-19. Looking at the study overall: Largely donor-specific sequence clusters came from a couple of donors.

This clonotype was recorded a few times. Its matching antigen is unknown. Study results and limitations: Clones shrinking from day 15 to 85 showed even CD4/CD8 mixes; later expanders tilted CD4+. Second-wave clones that peaked on day 37 lacked confirmed SARS-CoV-2 specificity.

Constant-segment primers were used for 5'RACE, and the resulting TCR alpha and TCR beta cDNA libraries carried sample barcodes and UMIs. TCRdb re-called the 5' RACE reads through MiXCR, storing one row per CDR3 protein. This table has approximately 260,000 distinct CDR3 sequences, about 20% appearing once. The CDR3 spans 10 residues. The trim removed 7 bases at V and 12 bases at J, leaving 7 bases unmatched. Per germline, CDR1 SQVTM and CDR2 ANQGSEA. The receptor was isolated from a man younger than 35 who had mild COVID-19 (a few samples of this study predate the infection). Cell type and time point are not known. Source material: PBMCs or a T cell subset sorted from them (not recorded which). The chain uses TRBV29-1 and TRBJ2-5; 8 nucleotides line up with TRBD1. CDR3 protein: CSGVTGAEYF. CDR3 DNA: TGCAGCGGGGTGACAGGGGCCGAGTACTTC.